The clone carrying this T cell receptor (beta chain) was seen a handful of times. The data belong to a study of patients and donors after allogeneic stem cell transplantation. MiXCR, applied by TCRdb to the RT-PCR reads, yields one record per CDR3 protein. The table includes about a million distinct CDR3 sequences, more than 15% detected once. Trimming took 4 bases from V and 2 from J; bases not matched to a gene: 5. The CDR3 loop spans 16 amino acids. The V and J genes are TRBV12-3 or TRBV12-4 and TRBJ2-4; 10 nucleotides match TRBD1. The receptor's source is a human donor who was either an allogeneic HSCT recipient or a stem cell or donor lymphocyte infusion donor (not recorded which). It is not recorded whose cells these are; they may come from a transplant donor. The sequenced sample was blood, either unsorted or a sorted T cell fraction (not recorded which). This chain's CDR3 is CASSYRTGGSKNIQYF. The CDR3, as DNA: TGTGCCAGCAGTTACCGGACAGGGGGTTCCAAAAACATTCAGTACTTC.